The sequence of this TCR beta chain was determined in a study of vaccination effects on CD4 cells after COVID-19. Looking at the study overall: Post-vaccine sampling took place a median of 72 days after the second dose. Cultivation was performed at a few million PBMC per well with about 9 IU/ml IL-2 and roughly 9.9 ug/ml peptides added.

Isolating CD4+ T cells followed ten to eleven days of culture. This person caught SARS-CoV-2 sometime from March to December 2020, and PCR testing confirmed the infection. Subjects were given two BNT162b2 or mRNA-1273 vaccine doses. CDR3 length equals 15 residues. CDR1 and CDR2 (germline): SQVTM, ANQGSEA. Losses at the gene ends were 0 bases for V and 8 bases for J; bases not matched to a gene: 7. TCRdb's table, derived via immunoSEQ multiplex PCR, lists solely in-frame clones and lacks some. The data contain tens of thousands of clones, around 76% of them singletons. In regard to this clone: The antigen is undetermined.

This TCR derives from a human donor who had a prior SARS-CoV-2 infection. The chain links TRBV29-1 to TRBJ2-2; TRBD2 matches 9 bases. The sample in question was CD4+ T cells from PBMCs cultured without peptide, obtained after COVID-19 vaccination. CDR3 nucleotides: TGCAGCGTTGAAGATGGGACTAGCTCTACTGGGGAGCTGTTTTTT. This translates into CSVEDGTSSTGELFF.